One sample yielded the 27 T cell receptor beta chains listed below, sequenced in a study of vaccination and CD4 T cells after COVID-19. Treatment: roughly ten-day PBMC culture with coronavirus spike peptide pools or control peptides (ViraFEST assay). The antigens for these receptors are not known. Sequencing of cultured CD4+ T cell DNA used the Oncomine TCR Beta short-read assay. MiXCR, run by TCRdb on the PCR reads, gives a single entry per CDR3 protein. The sample shows roughly 16,000 distinct CDR3 sequences, 54% of them seen only once. The starting material was cultured CD4+ T cells from blood, obtained after SARS-CoV-2 vaccination. These receptors were obtained from a human donor with COVID-19.

The chain employs TRBV2 and TRBJ1-2; D unclear. Germline V gives CDR1 SNHLY, CDR2 FYNNEI. CDR3 size: 14 residues. The ends were cut back, 6 bases at V and 6 bases at J, with 17 bases in the middle. CDR3 residues: CASRNTESPNGYTF. CDR3 in DNA: TGTGCCAGCAGAAATACAGAGAGCCCTAATGGCTACACCTTC.

In this sample, this clonotype turned up a few times. This sequence joins TRBV11-2 and TRBJ2-2; no definite D call. V lost 4 bases and J lost 4, with 13 bases in between. There are 15 residues in the CDR3. Germline loops: CDR1 SGHAT, CDR2 FQNNGV. As DNA, the CDR3 is TGTGCCAGCAGCTCTACAGCCTGGGGCACCGGGGAGCTGTTTTTT. Translation gives CASSSTAWGTGELFF.

The J gene is TRBJ2-5, the V gene TRBV11-3, with D maybe TRBD1 (7 bases). The germline V gene encodes CDR1 SGHNT and CDR2 YENEEA. V was trimmed by 5 bases and J by 4 bases, leaving 14 bases between them. This CDR3 region has 14 residues. CDR3 bases: TGTGCCAGCAGCACAAGACAGGGAGGAGAGACCCAGTACTTC. It translates to CASSTRQGGETQYF.

The V gene is TRBV7-2, the J gene TRBJ2-2, with D possibly being TRBD1 (6 bases). The V gene lost 6 bases and the J gene lost 6 bases, with 11 bases spanning the gap. The CDR3 has 13 residues. The germline V gene encodes CDR1 SGHTA and CDR2 FQGNSA. CDR3 coding DNA: TGTGCCAGCAGGAGGACAGCCCCCGGGGAGCTGTTTTTT. Translated, it gives CASRRTAPGELFF. The full variable domain, completed using reference TRBV7-2 and TRBJ2-2, is GAGVSQSPSNKVTEKGKDVELRCDPISGHTALYWYRQSLGQGLEFLIYFQGNSAPDKSGLPSDRFSAERTGGSVSTLTIQRTQQEDSAVYLCASRRTAPGELFFGEGSRLTVL.

The chain combines TRBV7-2 with TRBJ2-5; TRBD2 agrees at 9 bases. The CDR3 is 14 residues long. Germline CDR1 is SGHTA and CDR2 is FQGNSA. Germline trimming cut 5 bases from V and 5 bases from J; bases unmatched to any gene: 6. The CDR3 DNA follows: TGTGCCAGCAGCACCGCGGGGGGGCGGGAGACCCAGTACTTC. Translating gives CASSTAGGRETQYF.

V and J are TRBV18 and TRBJ1-1, with TRBD1 identical over 9 bases. The CDR3 runs 13 residues. Germline assignment: CDR1 KGHSH and CDR2 LQKENI. The V segment lost 6 bases and the J segment 4 bases; nucleotides outside the gene matches: 3. The CDR3 spells CASSTDRGTEAFF. Written as DNA, the CDR3 is TGTGCCAGCTCGACGGACAGGGGCACTGAAGCTTTCTTT.

The V and J genes are TRBV7-9 and TRBJ2-5; 10 bases fit TRBD2. The germline CDR1 and CDR2 sequences are SEHNR and FQNEAQ (reference sequence). CDR3 size: 15 residues. V was clipped by 7 bases and J by 2 bases; unmatched bases: 7. The CDR3 reads CASTNPSGGQETQYF. CDR3 coding DNA: TGTGCCAGCACCAACCCTAGCGGGGGACAAGAGACCCAGTACTTC.

CDR3 nucleotide sequence: TGTGCCAGCAGCTTTGGACAGGGGTTGTATGGCTACACCTTC. This encodes CASSFGQGLYGYTF. This rearrangement joins TRBV7-9 to TRBJ1-2; 9 bases map to TRBD1. Germline assignment: CDR1 SEHNR and CDR2 FQNEAQ (reference sequence). The CDR3 is 14 residues long. V lost 3 bases to trimming and J lost 5 bases; unmatched junction nucleotides: 4.

The rearrangement joins TRBV7-2 to TRBJ1-6; D remains ambiguous. The CDR3 is 15 residues long. Germline V lookup: CDR1 SGHTA, CDR2 FQGNSA. The V and J ends lost 4 bases and 0 bases respectively, with 7 bases between them. Written as DNA, the CDR3 is TGTGCCAGCAGCTCCGAGAGCTCCTATAATTCACCCCTCCACTTT. Amino acid sequence: CASSSESSYNSPLHF.

J is TRBJ1-1 and V is TRBV20-1; 7 positions agree with TRBD1. The CDR3 is 14 residues long. Trimming took 2 bases from V and 6 from J; bases not matched to a gene: 9. In germline, CDR1 is DFQATT, CDR2 SNEGSKA (reference sequence). CDR3 region: CSARLGQQLAEAFF. DNA of the CDR3: TGCAGTGCTAGACTGGGACAGCAACTGGCTGAAGCTTTCTTT.

This clonotype was observed a handful of times. The chain joins TRBV10-2 to TRBJ1-1; tentative D call: TRBD1 (5 bases). The CDR3 covers 12 residues. The V gene lost 3 bases and the J gene lost 11 bases, with 13 bases spanning the gap. The germline V gene has CDR1 WSHSY and CDR2 SAAADI. The CDR3 spells CASSDFREGAFF. The CDR3 DNA reads TGCGCCAGCAGTGACTTCCGCGAGGGGGCTTTCTTT.

V gene TRBV20-1 combines with J gene TRBJ2-3; the D gene is possibly TRBD2 (6 bases). The CDR3 contains 13 residues. Germline V gene sequence: CDR1 DFQATT, CDR2 SNEGSKA (reference sequence). CDR3 protein: CRGVADRTDTQYF. The CDR3 DNA follows: TGCAGGGGGGTAGCGGATCGCACAGATACGCAGTATTTT.

The V and J genes are TRBV7-2 and TRBJ1-3, with D maybe TRBD1 (5 bases). CDR1 is SGHTA, CDR2 FQGNSA, per germline. This CDR3 is built from 15 residues. Trimming removed 1 base at V and 0 bases at J, with 7 bases between. For the CDR3, the DNA is TGTGCCAGCAGCTTAGAGGACAACTCTGGAAACACCATATATTTT. It is translated as CASSLEDNSGNTIYF.

This clonotype was counted a few times. The rearrangement links TRBV19 to TRBJ1-2; D is unresolved. CDR1 LNHDA and CDR2 SQIVND come from the germline V gene (reference sequence). Trimming removed 4 bases from V and 0 bases from J, with 6 bases in between. The length of the CDR3 is 13 residues. The CDR3 DNA reads as TGTGCCAGTAGTAGCCAGACTAACTATGGCTACACCTTC. Protein product: CASSSQTNYGYTF.

This clonotype has only a few counts. One end of the junction is discordant with germline, which a read error may explain. The gene calls are TRBV7-7 and TRBJ2-3; D gene ambiguous. The length of the CDR3 is 14 residues. CDR1 is SSHAT, CDR2 FNYEAQ, per germline (reference sequence). CDR3 DNA sequence: TGTGCTAGCAGCTTAAATTCGCCGGGAGATACGCAGTATTTT. It specifies CASSLNSPGDTQYF.

The chain uses TRBV7-2 and TRBJ2-1; D might be TRBD2 (6 bases). CDR1 and CDR2 from the germline V gene are SGHTA and FQGNSA. The CDR3 length is 16 residues. V gave up 4 bases and J gave up 2 bases, with 15 bases separating them. CDR3 region: CASSSGPSGAYNEQFF. Written as DNA, the CDR3 is TGTGCCAGCAGCTCCGGTCCCTCGGGGGCCTACAATGAGCAGTTCTTC. Looking up the rest from reference TRBV7-2 and TRBJ2-1 gives the full variable domain: GAGVSQSPSNKVTEKGKDVELRCDPISGHTALYWYRQSLGQGLEFLIYFQGNSAPDKSGLPSDRFSAERTGGSVSTLTIQRTQQEDSAVYLCASSSGPSGAYNEQFFGPGTRLTVL.

V and J are TRBV5-1 and TRBJ1-1, with unresolved D. Germline CDR1 and CDR2: SGHRS and YFSETQ. The CDR3 is 14 residues long. Deletions cut 1 base from V and 1 base from J, with 8 bases between. This CDR3 reads CASSLLRQNTEAFF. Here the CDR3 DNA reads TGCGCCAGCAGCTTGCTTCGGCAGAACACTGAAGCTTTCTTT.

Only a few counts were recorded for this clonotype. The genes are TRBV30 and TRBJ1-2; D unresolved. There are 12 residues in the CDR3. Per germline, CDR1 GTSNPN and CDR2 SVGIG (reference sequence). V was pared by 4 bases and J by 8 bases, with 14 bases between. This CDR3 is CAWKAIGGGYTF. The CDR3 DNA sequence: TGTGCCTGGAAAGCAATTGGTGGGGGCTACACCTTC.

There are a few counts of this clonotype. The rearrangement links TRBV20-1 to TRBJ1-1; D unclear. The germline V gene encodes CDR1 DFQATT and CDR2 SNEGSKA (reference sequence). Trimming left V 6 bases short and J 4 bases short, with 9 bases between. The CDR3 spans 11 residues. CDR3 protein: CSAEKRTEAFF. The CDR3 nucleotides read TGCAGTGCCGAAAAACGCACTGAAGCTTTCTTT.

The chain carries TRBV27 and TRBJ2-7; 7 bases line up with TRBD1. The length of the CDR3 is 15 residues. Germline CDR1 is MNHEY and CDR2 is SMNVEV (reference sequence). Unmatched junction bases numbered 9, after V lost 5 bases and J lost 2 bases. The CDR3 spells CASSKTGTAPYEQYF. DNA for the CDR3: TGTGCCAGCAGTAAAACCGGGACAGCTCCCTACGAGCAGTACTTC.

This chain links TRBV7-6 with TRBJ1-1; TRBD1 is a possible D gene (5 bases). CDR1 and CDR2 from the germline V gene are SGHVS and FNYEAQ. The CDR3 runs to 16 residues. The germline V and J ends were trimmed by 5 bases and 3 bases, with 19 bases remaining between them. The CDR3: CASSAEDIGVHTEAFF. As DNA, the CDR3 is TGTGCCAGCAGCGCTGAGGACATCGGGGTTCACACTGAAGCTTTCTTT.

The chain's CDR3 is CSAAAGGGYGYTF. The CDR3 DNA reads as TGCAGTGCCGCAGCGGGGGGGGGCTATGGCTACACCTTC. The rearrangement joins TRBV20-1 to TRBJ1-2; D may be TRBD1 (5 bases). Germline lookup yields CDR1 DFQATT and CDR2 SNEGSKA (reference sequence). The V end was cut by 6 bases, the J end by 4 bases, with 15 bases between. The CDR3 consists of 13 residues.

The chain employs TRBV19 and TRBJ2-2, with 14 bases identical to TRBD2. The germline V gene encodes CDR1 LNHDA and CDR2 SQIVND (reference sequence). This CDR3 comprises 19 residues. V lost 3 bases, J lost 1 base, and 7 bases stayed unmatched. CDR3 in amino acids: CASSMVGLAGGENTGELFF. DNA of the CDR3: TGTGCCAGTAGTATGGTCGGACTAGCGGGGGGAGAGAACACCGGGGAGCTGTTTTTT.

The table lists this clonotype with a count of one. V usage is TRBV12-3 or TRBV12-4 and J usage is TRBJ2-3; weak D call: TRBD2 (6 bases). Trimming pared 3 bases from V and 2 bases from J, leaving 12 bases between. This CDR3 comprises 15 residues. The DNA of the CDR3 is TGTGCCAGCAGTTTTAGCGGTCTCCTCACAGATACGCAGTATTTT. Translating gives CASSFSGLLTDTQYF.

This chain joins TRBV12-3 or TRBV12-4 and TRBJ2-7; D is undetermined. This CDR3 comprises 12 residues. The V and J ends lost 3 bases and 5 bases respectively, with 8 bases between them. The CDR3 region has the DNA TGTGCCAGCAGTTTTTTGTGGAACGAGCAGTACTTC. Encoded protein: CASSFLWNEQYF.

V and J are TRBV25-1 and TRBJ1-1, with D perhaps matching TRBD1 (5 bases). The CDR3 runs to 14 residues. V was shortened by 8 bases and J by 1 base, with 14 bases between the two germline ends. Germline V gene lookup returns CDR1 MGHDK and CDR2 SYGVNS. The CDR3 DNA reads as TGTGCCAGCGACCCGGGGGTGAGGAACACTGAAGCTTTCTTT. This encodes CASDPGVRNTEAFF.

This clonotype was observed a handful of times. The genes are TRBV6-1 and TRBJ1-6; D remains unclear. The V end lost 6 bases, the J end lost 4 bases, and 19 bases lay between the germline ends. This CDR3 has 17 amino acids. Germline V CDR1 and CDR2: MNHNS, SASEGT. CDR3 DNA: TGTGCCAGCAGATTAAATACGAATTGGGTTTATAATTCACCCCTCCACTTT. This codes for CASRLNTNWVYNSPLHF.